The 4 T cell receptor beta chains presented below share a single source sample, sequenced in a study of cytomegalovirus exposure and HLA in healthy donors. It was with 60 Vbeta and 13 Jbeta primers that the PCR ran. Sequencing was performed with immunoSEQ multiplex PCR; in TCRdb, only in-frame clones are kept and a portion is missing. Among tens of thousands of clones listed, around 77% were seen once. Sequencing was done on a sample of PBMCs. The receptors derive from a woman aged 40 to 55 in good health and CMV-seropositive.

The chain links TRBV11-3 to TRBJ1-3; no reliable D call. Germline-derived CDR1 and CDR2 are SGHNT and YENEEA. V lost 2 bases, J lost 8 bases, and 7 bases lay in between. The CDR3 loop spans 12 amino acids. The DNA for the CDR3 is TGTGCCAGCAGCTTACGGGGAGACACCATATATTTT. Translation: CASSLRGDTIYF.

V gene TRBV9 combines with J gene TRBJ2-3, with a possible D match to TRBD1 (5 bases). Germline V gene sequence: CDR1 SGDLS, CDR2 YYNGEE. The length of the CDR3 is 14 residues. V gave up 3 bases and J gave up 4 bases, with 12 bases separating them. CDR3 in amino acids: CASSEQGRSDTQYF. The CDR3 DNA follows: TGTGCCAGCAGCGAGCAGGGTAGGTCAGATACGCAGTATTTT. Full variable domain (remainder filled in from reference TRBV9 and TRBJ2-3): DSGVTQTPKHLITATGQRVTLRCSPRSGDLSVYWYQQSLDQGLQFLIQYYNGEERAKGNILERFSAQQFPDLHSELNLSSLELGDSALYFCASSEQGRSDTQYFGPGTRLTVL.

V and J are TRBV9 and TRBJ2-3; 9 nucleotides line up with TRBD2. J lost 0 bases, V lost 3 bases, and 11 bases had no gene match. This CDR3 region has 18 residues. Germline CDR1 reads SGDLS; CDR2 reads YYNGEE. The CDR3 nucleotides read TGTGCCAGCAGCGCTTCCTGGACTAGCGCGCCCAGCACAGATACGCAGTATTTT. This codes for CASSASWTSAPSTDTQYF. The entire variable domain, with the rest obtained from reference TRBV9 and TRBJ2-3, is as follows: DSGVTQTPKHLITATGQRVTLRCSPRSGDLSVYWYQQSLDQGLQFLIQYYNGEERAKGNILERFSAQQFPDLHSELNLSSLELGDSALYFCASSASWTSAPSTDTQYFGPGTRLTVL.

DNA of the CDR3: TGTGCCAGTAATAATTGGCGGGGGGGTCCCGGGGAGCTGTTTTTT. Translated: CASNNWRGGPGELFF. The genes are TRBV19 and TRBJ2-2, with 9 bases lining up with TRBD2. Germline V gene sequence: CDR1 LNHDA, CDR2 SQIVND (reference sequence). This CDR3 is built from 15 residues. V was pared by 7 bases and J by 6 bases, with 9 bases of the junction left unmatched. Together with reference TRBV19 and TRBJ2-2, the CDR3 gives the full variable domain: DGGITQSPKYLFRKEGQNVTLSCEQNLNHDAMYWYRQDPGQGLRLIYYSQIVNDFQKGDIAEGYSVSREKKESFPLTVTSAQKNPTAFYLCASNNWRGGPGELFFGEGSRLTVL.